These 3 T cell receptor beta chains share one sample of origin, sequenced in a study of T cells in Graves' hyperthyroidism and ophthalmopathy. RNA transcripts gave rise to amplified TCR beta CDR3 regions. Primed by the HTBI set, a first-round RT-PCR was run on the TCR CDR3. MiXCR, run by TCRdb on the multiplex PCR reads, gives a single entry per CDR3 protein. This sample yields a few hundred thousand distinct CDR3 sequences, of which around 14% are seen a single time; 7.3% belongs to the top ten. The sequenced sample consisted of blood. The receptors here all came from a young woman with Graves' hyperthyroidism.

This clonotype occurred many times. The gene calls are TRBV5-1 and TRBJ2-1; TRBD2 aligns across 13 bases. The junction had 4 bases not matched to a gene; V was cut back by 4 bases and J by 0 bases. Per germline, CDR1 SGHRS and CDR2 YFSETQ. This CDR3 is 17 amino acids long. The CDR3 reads CASSGGLAGHSYNEQFF. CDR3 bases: TGCGCCAGCAGCGGGGGACTAGCGGGGCACTCCTACAATGAGCAGTTCTTC.

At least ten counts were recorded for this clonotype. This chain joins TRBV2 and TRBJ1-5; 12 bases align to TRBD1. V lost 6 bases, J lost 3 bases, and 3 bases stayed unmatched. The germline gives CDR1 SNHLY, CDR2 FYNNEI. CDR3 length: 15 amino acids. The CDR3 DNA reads TGTGCCAGCAGGCTGGGACAGGGGGCCAATCAGCCCCAGCATTTT. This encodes CASRLGQGANQPQHF.

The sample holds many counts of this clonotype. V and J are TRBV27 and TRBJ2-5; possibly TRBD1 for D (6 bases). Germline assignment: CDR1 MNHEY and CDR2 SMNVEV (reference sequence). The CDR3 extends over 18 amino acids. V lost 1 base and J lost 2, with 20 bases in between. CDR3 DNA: TGTGCCAGCAGTTTATTTGGGGGTGGGGGCCCTTCGCAAGAGACCCAGTACTTC. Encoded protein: CASSLFGGGGPSQETQYF.